A selection of T cell receptor beta chains follows, all from one sample in a study of cytomegalovirus exposure and HLA in healthy donors. Assay: immunoSEQ multiplex PCR; the TCRdb copy retains only in-frame clones and omits some. The sample has over 200,000 clones; 82% are singletons. Sequencing was done on a sample of PBMCs. All receptors derive from a man aged 40-49 years in good health and CMV-seropositive. The CDR3 runs from the conserved cysteine through the conserved F or W. The order of the fields is V gene, J gene, clone size, D gene, CDR3 protein, CDR3 DNA. D genes are given only for firm matches. Not all rows give a size; the values are once, few, many and, for expanded clones, a class.

TRBV27	TRBJ2-5	NA	NA	CASSLGQPGGTQYF	TGTGCCAGCAGTTTAGGCCAGCCCGGGGGGACCCAGTACTTC
TRBV2	TRBJ1-2	few	NA	CASSRDSYGYTF	TGTGCCAGCAGCAGGGATTCCTATGGCTACACCTTC
TRBV2	TRBJ1-2	NA	NA	CASRLQGANYGYTF	TGTGCCAGCAGATTACAGGGCGCCAACTATGGCTACACCTTC
TRBV5-4	TRBJ2-1	NA	NA	CASSRVGYNEQFF	TGTGCCAGCAGCCGGGTGGGTTACAATGAGCAGTTCTTC
TRBV29-1	TRBJ1-2	once	TRBD1	CSVGPGTGPYGYTF	TGCAGCGTTGGGCCCGGGACAGGCCCGTATGGCTACACCTTC
TRBV2	TRBJ1-1	NA	TRBD1	CASSRQGGLNTEAFF	TGTGCCAGCAGTCGACAGGGAGGCCTGAACACTGAAGCTTTCTTT
TRBV7-9	TRBJ1-4	once	TRBD1	CASSALQGAGEKLFF	TGTGCCAGCAGCGCCCTTCAGGGGGCTGGAGAAAAACTGTTTTTT
TRBV2	TRBJ1-2	few	NA	CASISDRFSNYGYTF	TGTGCCAGCATCTCCGACAGATTTTCTAACTATGGCTACACCTTC
TRBV11-2	TRBJ2-6	NA	TRBD2	CASSPRDRGRAGANVLTF	TGTGCCAGCAGCCCCCGGGACCGCGGGAGGGCTGGGGCCAACGTCCTGACTTTC
TRBV2	TRBJ1-5	NA	TRBD1	CASSQTGRNQPQHF	TGTGCCAGCAGTCAGACAGGGCGGAATCAGCCCCAGCATTTT
TRBV2	TRBJ1-4	NA	TRBD1	CASRRDSTNGGLFF	TGTGCCAGCAGGAGGGACAGTACGAATGGGGGACTGTTTTTT
TRBV6-5	TRBJ2-1	NA	NA	CASSYSAGSYNEQFF	TGTGCCAGCAGTTACTCGGCGGGATCCTACAATGAGCAGTTCTTC
TRBV5-1	TRBJ1-1	NA	NA	CASSKLGTTNTEAFF	TGCGCCAGCAGCAAGCTCGGGACAACTAACACTGAAGCTTTCTTT
TRBV7-2	TRBJ1-4	once	NA	CASSLGPTGLNEKLFF	TGTGCCAGCAGCTTGGGTCCCACAGGGCTTAATGAAAAACTGTTTTTT
TRBV27	TRBJ1-2	few	NA	CASSPDMEDNGYTF	TGTGCCAGCAGTCCCGACATGGAGGATAATGGCTACACCTTC
TRBV6-1	TRBJ2-1	NA	TRBD2	CASSARLATYNEQFF	TGTGCCAGCAGTGCGAGACTAGCTACCTACAATGAGCAGTTCTTC
TRBV6-1	TRBJ1-5	NA	TRBD1	CASSQSGGYQPQHF	TGTGCCAGCAGCCAATCAGGGGGATATCAGCCCCAGCATTTT
TRBV7-8	TRBJ1-5	NA	NA	CASSTRTDQPQHF	TGTGCCAGCAGCACGCGGACAGATCAGCCCCAGCATTTT
TRBV7-8	TRBJ2-1	few	NA	CASSLARVGPYNEQFF	TGTGCCAGCAGCTTAGCGAGGGTAGGCCCCTACAATGAGCAGTTCTTC
TRBV7-9	TRBJ1-5	NA	NA	CASSLDFGTRNQPQHF	TGTGCCAGCAGCTTAGACTTCGGTACTCGCAATCAGCCCCAGCATTTT
TRBV29-1	TRBJ1-2	few	NA	CSDQEASDYGYTF	TGCAGCGACCAGGAGGCGTCAGACTATGGCTACACCTTC
TRBV28	TRBJ2-5	NA	TRBD1	CASSPTTGGETQYF	TGTGCCAGCAGTCCGACAACAGGGGGTGAGACCCAGTACTTC
TRBV2	TRBJ1-2	NA	NA	CASSPSDINYGYTF	TGTGCCAGCAGTCCTTCGGACATTAACTATGGCTACACCTTC
TRBV5-5	TRBJ1-2	NA	NA	CASSLTQTYYGYTF	TGTGCCAGCAGCTTGACACAAACCTACTATGGCTACACCTTC
TRBV7-9	TRBJ1-4	NA	NA	CASSPPGKKLFF	TGTGCCAGCAGCCCTCCCGGTAAAAAACTGTTTTTT
TRBV30	TRBJ2-5	few	NA	CAWSVRVQETQYF	TGTGCCTGGAGTGTACGGGTACAAGAGACCCAGTACTTC
TRBV21-1	TRBJ2-3	NA	NA	CAGRRSPGGLTTDTQYF	TGTGCCGGCAGGAGAAGTCCCGGGGGGCTGACCACAGATACGCAGTATTTT
TRBV13	TRBJ1-3	NA	NA	CASRVGSGTIYF	TGTGCCAGCAGGGTAGGGAGCGGCACCATATATTTT
TRBV5-6	TRBJ1-1	NA	NA	CASSLVGGMNTEAFF	TGTGCCAGCAGCTTGGTAGGAGGGATGAACACTGAAGCTTTCTTT
TRBV10-2	TRBJ2-4	NA	NA	CASSGGSLTGNIQYF	TGCGCCAGCAGTGGCGGATCCTTAACCGGAAACATTCAGTACTTC
TRBV7-3	TRBJ2-1	once	NA	CASSPTGQQVLQFF	TGTGCCAGCAGCCCCACGGGACAACAAGTGTTGCAGTTCTTC
TRBV5-1	TRBJ2-3	few	TRBD2	CASSSTGLAGTDTQYF	TGCGCCAGCAGCTCAACGGGACTAGCGGGCACAGATACGCAGTATTTT
TRBV7-2	TRBJ1-4	NA	NA	CASSLGEREKLFF	TGTGCCAGCAGCTTAGGAGAAAGGGAGAAACTGTTTTTT
TRBV7-3	TRBJ2-7	NA	NA	CASSLIAKQTYEQYF	TGTGCCAGCAGCTTAATCGCCAAACAGACCTACGAGCAGTACTTC
TRBV10-1	TRBJ1-3	few	NA	CASSKTEGNTIYF	TGCGCCAGCAGTAAGACGGAGGGAAACACCATATATTTT
TRBV5-8	TRBJ2-2	once	NA	CASSSTGVTTGELFF	TGTGCCAGCAGCTCTACCGGGGTGACAACCGGGGAGCTGTTTTTT
TRBV6-6	TRBJ1-2	NA	NA	CASSYSPGDVTYGYTF	TGTGCCAGCAGTTACTCGCCGGGGGACGTGACCTATGGCTACACCTTC
TRBV7-3	TRBJ2-3	NA	TRBD2	CASSSGLAGGTDTQYF	TGTGCCAGCAGCTCCGGACTAGCGGGGGGCACAGATACGCAGTATTTT
TRBV27	TRBJ2-7	NA	NA	CASSLGHISYEQYF	TGTGCCAGCAGTTTAGGGCATATTTCCTACGAGCAGTACTTC
TRBV2	TRBJ1-2	NA	TRBD1	CASSDWTGNGYTF	TGTGCCAGCAGTGATTGGACAGGGAACGGCTACACCTTC
TRBV18	TRBJ1-1	NA	TRBD1	CASSPTGAAEAFF	TGTGCCAGCTCACCAACAGGGGCAGCTGAAGCTTTCTTT
TRBV7-9	TRBJ2-3	NA	NA	CASSLPDTQYF	TGTGCCAGCAGCCTACCAGATACGCAGTATTTT
TRBV5-1	TRBJ1-1	few	TRBD1	CASSLGRGLTEAFF	TGCGCCAGCAGCTTGGGCAGGGGGTTGACTGAAGCTTTCTTT
TRBV7-9	TRBJ2-1	NA	TRBD2	CASSLAGGEGEQFF	TGTGCCAGCAGCTTAGCGGGAGGGGAGGGTGAGCAGTTCTTC
TRBV5-1	TRBJ2-3	NA	NA	CASSLSTDTDTQYF	TGCGCCAGCAGCTTGTCTACAGACACAGATACGCAGTATTTT
TRBV21-1	TRBJ2-7	NA	NA	CASSSGRSSYEQYF	TGTGCCAGCAGCAGCGGGAGGAGCTCCTACGAGCAGTACTTC
TRBV14	TRBJ2-6	NA	NA	CASSLRGSGANVLTF	TGTGCCAGCAGCCTTCGGGGATCTGGGGCCAACGTCCTGACTTTC
TRBV29-1	TRBJ1-2	NA	NA	CSVAEGQGGVRTF	TGCAGCGTAGCAGAGGGGCAGGGCGGGGTGAGGACCTTC
TRBV30	TRBJ2-3	NA	NA	CAWTSGPQRTDTQYF	TGTGCCTGGACCTCAGGGCCCCAGAGGACAGATACGCAGTATTTT
TRBV14	TRBJ2-7	NA	NA	CASSRTDLEQYF	TGTGCCAGCAGCCGGACAGATTTAGAGCAGTACTTC
TRBV20-1	TRBJ1-1	NA	NA	CSAPGLDEAFF	TGCAGTGCTCCAGGTTTAGATGAAGCTTTCTTT
TRBV18	TRBJ1-5	NA	NA	CASSPPSNQPQHF	TGTGCCAGCTCACCACCCAGTAATCAGCCCCAGCATTTT
TRBV15	TRBJ1-4	NA	NA	CATSRANEKLFF	TGTGCCACCAGCAGAGCTAATGAAAAACTGTTCTTT
TRBV7-9	TRBJ2-7	NA	NA	CASSPGSGSYEQYF	TGTGCCAGCAGCCCCGGGAGCGGCTCCTACGAGCAGTACTTC
TRBV27	TRBJ2-1	NA	NA	CASSLYRVSYNEQFF	TGTGCCAGCAGTTTATACAGGGTAAGCTACAATGAGCAGTTCTTC
TRBV19	TRBJ2-7	few	NA	CASGDLTVPYEQYF	TGTGCCAGTGGAGATTTGACGGTTCCCTACGAGCAGTACTTC
TRBV18	TRBJ1-1	once	NA	CASSPLDGMNTEAFF	TGTGCCAGCTCACCCCTCGACGGGATGAACACTGAAGCTTTCTTT
TRBV27	TRBJ2-7	NA	NA	CASSITGSYEQYF	TGTGCCAGCAGTATTACAGGATCCTACGAGCAGTACTTC
TRBV11-3	TRBJ2-5	NA	TRBD2	CASSLGTSGRGQETQYF	TGTGCCAGCAGCTTAGGGACTAGCGGGAGGGGCCAAGAGACCCAGTACTTC
TRBV6-1	TRBJ1-1	few	NA	CASSVTQGTGAFF	TGTGCCAGCAGTGTCACACAGGGAACTGGGGCTTTCTTT